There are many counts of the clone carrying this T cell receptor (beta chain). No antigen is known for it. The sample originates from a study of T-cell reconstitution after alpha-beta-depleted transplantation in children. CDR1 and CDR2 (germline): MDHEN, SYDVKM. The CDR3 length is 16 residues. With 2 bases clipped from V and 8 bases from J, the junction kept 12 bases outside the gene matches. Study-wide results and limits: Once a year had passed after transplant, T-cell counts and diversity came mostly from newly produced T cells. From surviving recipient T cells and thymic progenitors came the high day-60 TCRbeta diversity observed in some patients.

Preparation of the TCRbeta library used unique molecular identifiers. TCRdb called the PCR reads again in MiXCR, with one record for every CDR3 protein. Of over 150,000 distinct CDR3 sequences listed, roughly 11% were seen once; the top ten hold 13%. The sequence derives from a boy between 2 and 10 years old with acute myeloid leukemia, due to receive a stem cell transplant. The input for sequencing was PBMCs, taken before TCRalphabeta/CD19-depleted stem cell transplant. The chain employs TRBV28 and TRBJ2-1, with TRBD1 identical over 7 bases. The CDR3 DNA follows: TGTGCCAGCAGTTTAACCCGACAGGGTGGCCTACATGAGCAGTTCTTC. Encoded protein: CASSLTRQGGLHEQFF.